The 20 T cell receptor beta chains below were found in one sample sequenced in a study of graft-versus-host responses after intestinal transplantation. Profiled with immunoSEQ multiplex PCR; TCRdb holds only in-frame clones, not every one. The sample lists fewer than 45,000 clones; around 90% were seen once. This specimen was PBMCs, taken 524 days after transplant. These receptors were taken from a human patient who received an intestinal transplant, so some T cells may come from the graft donor.

The chain couples TRBV4-1 to TRBJ2-7; D unresolved. Trimming left V 0 bases short and J 3 bases short, with 12 bases between. CDR3 size: 15 residues. The germline V gene encodes CDR1 MGHRA and CDR2 YSYEKL. CDR3 protein: CASSQDRVVSYEQYF. The DNA for the CDR3 is TGCGCCAGCAGCCAAGATCGGGTAGTAAGCTACGAGCAGTACTTC.

The chain has TRBV6-6 and TRBJ1-4; D call uncertain. This CDR3 spans 14 amino acids. The germline V gene has CDR1 MNHNY and CDR2 SVGAGI (reference sequence). The ends were cut back, 5 bases at V and 6 bases at J, with 13 bases in the middle. Written as DNA, the CDR3 is TGTGCCAGCAGTCCCTGGGTGCAGGATGAAAAACTGTTTTTT. This encodes CASSPWVQDEKLFF.

V gene TRBV15 combines with J gene TRBJ1-5; possibly TRBD1 for D (6 bases). CDR3 length equals 17 residues. The V gene's germline CDR1 is LNHNV and CDR2 YYDKDF (reference sequence). Trimming shortened V by 1 base and J by 1 base, and 14 bases separated the two germline ends. The CDR3 DNA is TGTGCCACCAGCAGAGTTGTGGGGGCAGGGAGCAATCAGCCCCAGCATTTT. Amino acids: CATSRVVGAGSNQPQHF.

V gene TRBV5-1 combines with J gene TRBJ2-1; D ambiguous. Trimming took off 4 bases at V and 6 bases at J, with 8 bases between the two ends. The CDR3 consists of 12 residues. The germline V gene encodes CDR1 SGHRS and CDR2 YFSETQ. The CDR3 loop reads CASSTSFNEQFF. In DNA form, the CDR3 reads TGCGCCAGCAGCACTTCGTTCAATGAGCAGTTCTTC.

J is TRBJ1-4 and V is TRBV7-2; 7 nucleotides match TRBD1. Germline V gene data show CDR1 as SGHTA and CDR2 as FQGNSA. CDR3 length: 15 residues. J was trimmed by 8 bases and V by 1 base; bases with no gene match: 7. CDR3 loop: CASSLVATGYEKLFF. CDR3 sequence (DNA): TGTGCCAGCAGCTTAGTGGCGACAGGGTACGAAAAACTGTTTTTT. Using reference TRBV7-2 and TRBJ1-4 for the parts outside the CDR3, the full variable domain is GAGVSQSPSNKVTEKGKDVELRCDPISGHTALYWYRQSLGQGLEFLIYFQGNSAPDKSGLPSDRFSAERTGGSVSTLTIQRTQQEDSAVYLCASSLVATGYEKLFFGSGTQLSVL.

The chain has TRBV30 and TRBJ1-3, with TRBD1 matching 7 bases. Per germline, CDR1 GTSNPN and CDR2 SVGIG (reference sequence). The CDR3 spans 12 residues. V trimming: 3 bases; J trimming: 4 bases; junction bases outside the gene matches: 0. DNA of the CDR3: TGTGCCTGGAGACAGGGGGGAAACACCATATATTTT. Protein sequence: CAWRQGGNTIYF.

The chain employs TRBV5-4 and TRBJ1-6; 7 nucleotides align to TRBD1. There are 16 residues in the CDR3. Germline assignment: CDR1 SGHNT and CDR2 YYREEE (reference sequence). V lost 5 bases, J lost 2 bases, and 7 bases stayed unmatched. This CDR3 is CASREAGTAYNSPLHF. The CDR3 region has the DNA TGTGCCAGCAGAGAAGCCGGGACAGCCTATAATTCACCCCTCCACTTT.

The rearrangement uses TRBV4-3 and TRBJ1-6; the D is unclear. CDR1 is LGHNA and CDR2 is YSLEER in the germline V gene. The CDR3 loop spans 17 amino acids. Trimming pared 0 bases from V and 0 bases from J, leaving 9 bases between. The CDR3 coding sequence is TGCGCCAGCAGCCAAGAACCCCTAAGCTCCTATAATTCACCCCTCCACTTT. This encodes CASSQEPLSSYNSPLHF.

The chain couples TRBV10-2 to TRBJ1-1, with D hard to call. Trimming removed 4 bases from V and 1 base from J, with 1 base in between. Per the germline V gene, CDR1 is WSHSY and CDR2 is SAAADI. CDR3 size: 11 residues. The CDR3 region is CASSANTEAFF. The DNA for the CDR3 is TGCGCCAGCAGTGCGAACACTGAAGCTTTCTTT.

This sequence joins TRBV7-3 and TRBJ2-5; the match to TRBD2 covers 7 bases. Germline CDR1 reads SGHTA; CDR2 reads FQGTGA. The V and J ends lost 2 bases and 5 bases, in that order; junction bases with no gene match: 11. This CDR3 is 16 amino acids long. The CDR3 protein is CASSLVRRGSFETQYF. The DNA of the CDR3 is TGTGCCAGCAGCTTAGTCCGACGCGGGAGCTTCGAGACCCAGTACTTC.

The V call is TRBV11-2, the J call TRBJ1-2, with a possible D match to TRBD1 (5 bases). Trimming removed 5 bases from V and 2 bases from J, with 18 bases in between. Germline values: CDR1 SGHAT, CDR2 FQNNGV. There are 16 residues in the CDR3. CDR3 residues: CASSPGQGTLNYGYTF. CDR3 nucleotide sequence: TGTGCCAGCAGCCCAGGACAAGGGACTTTAAACTATGGCTACACCTTC.

The chain employs TRBV7-9 and TRBJ2-7, with no clear D. This CDR3 is 11 amino acids long. Between the trimmed V and J ends, which lost 7 bases and 4 bases, there was a span of 8 bases. CDR1 is SEHNR and CDR2 is FQNEAQ in the germline V gene (reference sequence). The CDR3 protein is CASTFGYEQYF. CDR3 nucleotide sequence: TGTGCCAGCACCTTTGGGTACGAGCAGTACTTC.

V gene TRBV14 combines with J gene TRBJ2-1; 7 nucleotides align to TRBD1. J was trimmed by 4 bases and V by 5 bases; bases with no gene match: 8. Germline values: CDR1 SGHDN, CDR2 FVKESK. The CDR3 runs 15 residues. The CDR3 sequence: CASSAQGMGYNEQFF. The CDR3 DNA sequence: TGTGCCAGCAGCGCACAGGGGATGGGATACAATGAGCAGTTCTTC.

The chain uses TRBV6-4 and TRBJ1-5, with D uncertain. The V and J ends lost 6 bases and 3 bases respectively, with 3 bases between them. Germline assignment: CDR1 MRHNA and CDR2 SNTAGT. The length of the CDR3 is 11 residues. CDR3 DNA: TGTGCCAGCAGCAACAATCAGCCCCAGCATTTT. The encoded protein is CASSNNQPQHF.

This chain links TRBV19 with TRBJ2-3, with a tentative D call TRBD2 (6 bases). CDR3 length: 16 residues. V gave up 5 bases and J gave up 2 bases, with 17 bases separating them. CDR1 and CDR2 from the germline V gene are LNHDA and SQIVND (reference sequence). DNA of the CDR3: TGTGCCAGTAGTGTTGGACTATCACCTAACACAGATACGCAGTATTTT. It codes for CASSVGLSPNTDTQYF.

CDR3 nucleotide sequence: TGTGCCAGCAGGGACCGACTAGCGGGAGACTATACGCAGTATTTT. Protein product: CASRDRLAGDYTQYF. The chain couples TRBV6-6 to TRBJ2-3; 12 bases align to TRBD2. The CDR3 is 15 amino acids. Losses at the gene ends were 6 bases for V and 7 bases for J; bases not matched to a gene: 8. Germline lookup yields CDR1 MNHNY and CDR2 SVGAGI (reference sequence).

The CDR3 DNA sequence: TGCGCCAGCAGCCCCCGGACTAGCGGATCCTTAGGGGAGCAGTACTTC. Translating gives CASSPRTSGSLGEQYF. The rearrangement links TRBV5-1 to TRBJ2-7; TRBD2 matches 10 bases. V dropped 4 bases and J dropped 7; count of bases not matched to a gene: 14. CDR3 length equals 16 residues. Germline loops: CDR1 SGHRS, CDR2 YFSETQ.

This chain connects TRBV28 to TRBJ2-3; 7 bases are shared with TRBD2. The CDR3 is made up of 16 amino acids. CDR1 MDHEN and CDR2 SYDVKM come from the germline V gene. V lost 5 bases, J lost 2 bases, and 10 bases stayed unmatched. The CDR3 reads CASSHGEGRLTDTQYF. DNA of the CDR3: TGTGCCAGCAGTCATGGGGAGGGGCGACTCACAGATACGCAGTATTTT.

Written as DNA, the CDR3 is TGCGCCAGCGCATCACCGGGACTAGCGGGGGGAAATGAGCAGTTCTTC. Translating it yields CASASPGLAGGNEQFF. J is TRBJ2-1 and V is TRBV5-1; 15 nucleotides line up with TRBD2. The CDR3 is made up of 16 amino acids. CDR1 SGHRS and CDR2 YFSETQ come from the germline V gene. Trimming cost V 7 bases and J 7 bases; bases outside gene matches: 9.

The CDR3 is CASSYPGEETQYF. The CDR3, as DNA: TGTGCCAGCAGTTACCCGGGAGAAGAGACCCAGTACTTC. The chain couples TRBV28 to TRBJ2-5, with a tentative D call TRBD2 (6 bases). The CDR3 loop spans 13 amino acids. V was shortened by 4 bases and J by 3 bases, with 9 bases between the two germline ends. Germline V CDR1 and CDR2: MDHEN, SYDVKM.